The clone carrying this T cell receptor (beta chain) was detected many times. Its antigen is unidentified. This entry is derived from a study of CD8 T cells in ankylosing spondylitis. Study-wide findings and caveats: In reactive arthritis synovial fluid and blood, some motif variants had been reported before. Blood of patients with ankylosing spondylitis appeared to be characterized by a TCR beta motif of eight highly homologous variants. Matched ankylosing spondylitis synovial fluid reportedly showed significant enrichment of disease-linked clones.

This CDR3 contains 13 residues. J was trimmed by 7 bases and V by 4 bases; bases with no gene match: 8. Germline assignment: CDR1 DFQATT and CDR2 SNEGSKA (reference sequence). The authors made TCR beta libraries by quantitative 5'-RACE with molecular barcodes. TCRdb reprocessed the 5' RACE reads via MiXCR and lists one record per CDR3 protein. Altogether 39,000 or so distinct CDR3 sequences are present, approximately 10% being singletons, with the ten largest covering more than 15%. Sequenced: blood, either unsorted or a sorted T cell fraction (not recorded which). The V and J genes are TRBV20-1 and TRBJ1-2; 8 nucleotides line up with TRBD1. The clonotype comes from a male donor with ankylosing spondylitis or in good health (not recorded which). The CDR3 reads CSAIHGQGFGYTF. The CDR3 DNA sequence: TGCAGTGCTATTCATGGACAGGGCTTTGGCTACACCTTC.